These 13 T cell receptor beta chains were sequenced from one sample in a study of T cells in localized non-small cell lung cancer. The data were produced by immunoSEQ multiplex PCR, yet TCRdb's version contains in-frame clones alone and is incomplete. This table has about 26,000 clones, 82% appearing once. The sample was peripheral blood, taken before any cancer treatment. These receptors all come from a woman between 35 and 70 years old with stage I lung adenocarcinoma.

The chain recombines TRBV7-8 with TRBJ2-1; 8 positions match TRBD2. CDR3 size: 18 residues. The junction had 13 bases not matched to a gene; V was cut back by 2 bases and J by 4 bases. CDR1 SGHVS and CDR2 FQNEAQ come from the germline V gene. CDR3 amino acids: CASSLHGMGRGVYNEQFF. The CDR3 region has the DNA TGTGCCAGCAGCTTACACGGGATGGGGCGGGGGGTTTACAATGAGCAGTTCTTC.

The chain recombines TRBV13 with TRBJ2-1; 8 nucleotides align to TRBD1. J lost 10 bases, V lost 7 bases, and 9 bases had no gene match. Germline loops: CDR1 PRHDT, CDR2 FYEKMQ (reference sequence). The CDR3 contains 13 residues. In DNA form, the CDR3 reads TGTGCCAGCAAAAGAGACAGGGGCGGGGAGCAGTTCTTC. Protein: CASKRDRGGEQFF.

This chain links TRBV19 with TRBJ1-4; D perhaps matches TRBD1 (6 bases). The germline CDR1 and CDR2 sequences are LNHDA and SQIVND (reference sequence). The CDR3 runs to 14 residues. V was pared by 2 bases and J by 7 bases, with 11 bases between. CDR3 region: CASSIPGAAEKLFF. In DNA, the CDR3 is TGTGCCAGTAGTATACCGGGGGCGGCTGAAAAACTGTTTTTT.

The V and J genes are TRBV5-5 and TRBJ1-2, with 7 bases lining up with TRBD1. Trimming took 2 bases from V and 6 from J; bases not matched to a gene: 4. The CDR3 covers 13 residues. CDR1 and CDR2 from the germline V gene are SGHKS and YYEKEE (reference sequence). The CDR3 nucleotides are TGTGCCAGCAGCTTACAGGGGCGGGATGGCTACACCTTC. Its translation: CASSLQGRDGYTF.

This sequence joins TRBV20-1 and TRBJ1-1; unclear D gene. This CDR3 is built from 10 residues. The germline V gene has CDR1 DFQATT and CDR2 SNEGSKA (reference sequence). Trimming left V 5 bases short and J 0 bases short, with 1 base between. The CDR3 here is CSALNTEAFF. In DNA, the CDR3 is TGCAGTGCTTTGAACACTGAAGCTTTCTTT.

The V call is TRBV6-1, the J call TRBJ1-1; D gene uncertain. The germline gives CDR1 MNHNS, CDR2 SASEGT. V shed 2 bases and J shed 8 bases, with 6 bases lying between them. CDR3 length: 11 residues. Here the CDR3 DNA reads TGTGCCAGCAGTGAAAGGGTCGAAGCTTTCTTT. Protein sequence: CASSERVEAFF.

The CDR3 reads CASSLDEENTGYEQYF. The CDR3 nucleotides are TGCGCCAGCAGCTTGGACGAGGAGAACACCGGCTACGAGCAGTACTTC. The chain combines TRBV5-1 with TRBJ2-7; D is unresolved. The CDR3 extends over 16 amino acids. Trimming stripped 0 bases from V and 3 bases from J, with 16 bases between. In germline, CDR1 is SGHRS, CDR2 YFSETQ.

The chain uses TRBV7-2 and TRBJ1-2; a possible D gene is TRBD1 (6 bases). Germline V gene data show CDR1 as SGHTA and CDR2 as FQGNSA. The V end lost 5 bases, the J end lost 2 bases, and 15 bases lay between the germline ends. The CDR3 is made up of 15 amino acids. CDR3 DNA sequence: TGTGCCAGCAGCCCGGCGGGGGCGACGAACTATGGCTACACCTTC. It encodes CASSPAGATNYGYTF. The entire variable domain, with the rest obtained from reference TRBV7-2 and TRBJ1-2, is as follows: GAGVSQSPSNKVTEKGKDVELRCDPISGHTALYWYRQSLGQGLEFLIYFQGNSAPDKSGLPSDRFSAERTGGSVSTLTIQRTQQEDSAVYLCASSPAGATNYGYTFGSGTRLTVV.

This sequence joins TRBV6-1 and TRBJ1-6; D remains unclear. Germline loops: CDR1 MNHNS, CDR2 SASEGT. This CDR3 region has 14 residues. V was clipped by 7 bases and J by 5 bases, with 12 bases between them. The CDR3 is CASKVVSDNSPLHF. CDR3 nucleotides: TGTGCCAGCAAGGTGGTTTCGGATAATTCACCCCTCCACTTT.

The count of this clone is one. CDR3 DNA: TGTGCCTGGAGTGGCTACCGGGACCCCGGGGGCTACACCTTC. Translating gives CAWSGYRDPGGYTF. V is TRBV30 and J is TRBJ1-2, with a tentative D call TRBD1 (5 bases). Between the trimmed V and J ends, which lost 1 base and 8 bases, there was a span of 17 bases. CDR3 size: 14 residues. Looked up from germline, CDR1 is GTSNPN and CDR2 is SVGIG (reference sequence).

This clone was counted between two and nine times. The rearrangement links TRBV18 to TRBJ1-2, with 7 bases matching TRBD1. The trim removed 2 bases at V and 6 bases at J, leaving 6 bases unmatched. The germline V gene encodes CDR1 KGHSH and CDR2 LQKENI. This CDR3 is built from 14 residues. The CDR3 spells CASSPTTGWDGYTF. In DNA, the CDR3 is TGTGCCAGCTCACCAACGACAGGGTGGGATGGCTACACCTTC.

The chain uses TRBV6-6 and TRBJ2-3; 11 nucleotides agree with TRBD2. The V segment lost 4 bases and the J segment 3 bases; nucleotides outside the gene matches: 6. There are 16 residues in the CDR3. Germline values: CDR1 MNHNY, CDR2 SVGAGI (reference sequence). Here the CDR3 reads CASSSDSGGGTDTQYF. The CDR3 DNA follows: TGTGCCAGCAGTTCCGATAGCGGGGGGGGGACAGATACGCAGTATTTT.

The CDR3 sequence: CASSSETGVNFGDTQYF. In nucleotides, the CDR3 is TGTGCCAGCAGCTCCGAAACAGGAGTGAATTTCGGGGATACGCAGTATTTT. The gene calls are TRBV7-9 and TRBJ2-3; D perhaps matches TRBD1 (5 bases). This CDR3 comprises 17 residues. Trimming left V 4 bases short and J 6 bases short, with 23 bases between. Germline CDR1 is SEHNR and CDR2 is FQNEAQ (reference sequence).